This TCR beta chain is drawn from a study of blood T cells in healthy people across ages. Whole-study results and caveats: Researchers said unsorted PBMCs prevented a conclusive naive versus antigen-experienced comparison. Observed TCR beta diversity showed a strong correlation with the percentage of naive T cells as measured by flow cytometry.

Trimming took 1 base from V and 4 from J, leaving 12 bases between them. The CDR3 sequence is 15 residues long. CDR1 is SGHVS and CDR2 is FNYEAQ in the germline V gene. On this clonotype: The antigen is not known.

Then a second PCR, running roughly 6 to 12 cycles, was carried out with a sample-barcoded 5' primer and a J-beta primer mix. TCRdb passed the 5' RACE reads through MiXCR, listing each CDR3 protein once. The top ten hold around 9.2% of the sample, which has about 760,000 distinct CDR3 sequences, approximately 25% seen once. These same records also appear under a second study, on T cells of mothers and their children. As reported in that work: About 6 children, together with their three healthy Caucasian mothers, made up the donors. Every mother produced more than 8 million TCR beta CDR3 reads, whereas every child provided about 3 million.

The sample taken for sequencing was blood. J is TRBJ2-3 and V is TRBV7-6, with D uncertain. The sequence came from a boy aged 5-17 years in good health. The CDR3 region has the DNA TGTGCCAGCAGCTTAGATAGGGCAGCCGCAGATACGCAGTATTTT. Its protein product is CASSLDRAAADTQYF.